This T cell receptor (beta chain) was observed in a study of immune evolution from preneoplasia to lung adenocarcinoma. The CDR3 has 13 residues. V was pared by 4 bases and J by 1 base, with 6 bases between. Germline V gives CDR1 MNHNS, CDR2 SASEGT. Measured with immunoSEQ multiplex PCR; TCRdb has only the in-frame clones, and not every one. The sample lists 2,500 or so clones; more than 60% were seen once. The V gene is TRBV6-1, the J gene TRBJ2-3, with D unresolved. What was sequenced was FFPE adjacent normal lung tissue. The TCR originated in a person aged 70 to 80 with lung adenocarcinoma. The CDR3 coding sequence is TGTGCCAGCAGTGGCGACGGCACAGATACGCAGTATTTT. The encoded protein is CASSGDGTDTQYF.